Listed below are T cell receptor beta chains from one sample, sequenced in a study of vaccination effects on CD4 cells after COVID-19. Antigen specificity for these receptors is unknown. Only in-frame clones appear in the TCRdb table, and some are missing; sequencing was by immunoSEQ multiplex PCR. The data show about 40,000 clones, with about 63% seen just once and 6.5% to 8.5% held by the top ten. The material was CD4+ T cells from PBMCs cultured without peptide, obtained after COVID-19 vaccination. These receptors originate from a human donor who received a COVID-19 vaccine. Both conserved end residues are part of each CDR3. Each record gives: J gene, D gene, clone size, V gene, CDR3 DNA, CDR3 protein. D genes are given only for firm matches. A row's size may be missing; if present it is once, few, many or a size class.

>TRBJ1-2|NA|NA|TRBV21-1
TGTGCCAGCAGCAAGACGGCCTATGGCTACACCTTC
CASSKTAYGYTF
>TRBJ1-2|NA|NA|TRBV7-9
TGTGCCAGCACCCTGTCACAGGGCGACTATGGCTACACCTTC
CASTLSQGDYGYTF
>TRBJ2-1|TRBD2|NA|TRBV6-4
TGTGCCAGCAGTGACTCACTAGCGGGGGGGCATGAGCAGTTCTTC
CASSDSLAGGHEQFF
>TRBJ2-3|TRBD2|NA|TRBV11-2
TGTGCCAGCAGCTTGCTAGCGGGAGATGGAGATACGCAGTATTTT
CASSLLAGDGDTQYF
>TRBJ1-1|NA|NA|TRBV11-1
TGTGCCACAGAAGGGGATGCTAACACTGAAGCTTTCTTT
CATEGDANTEAFF
>TRBJ2-2|NA|few|TRBV6-5
TGTGCCAGCAGTTATCCGTCGGTCGGGGAGCTGTTTTTT
CASSYPSVGELFF
>TRBJ2-1|TRBD2|NA|TRBV5-1
TGCGCCAGCCGACTAGCGGGAGAGGGCGATGAGCAGTTCTTC
CASRLAGEGDEQFF
>TRBJ2-3|TRBD2|NA|TRBV7-9
TGTGCCAGCAGCTTGGTTATACTAGCGGGCACAGATACGCAGTATTTT
CASSLVILAGTDTQYF
>TRBJ2-7|NA|NA|TRBV18
TGTGCCAGCTCACCAAACGGGCGCGAGCAGTACTTC
CASSPNGREQYF
>TRBJ1-1|NA|once|TRBV19
TGTGCCAGTAGTAGGGGACTCCTCGGGAACACTGAAGCTTTCTTT
CASSRGLLGNTEAFF
>TRBJ1-1|NA|NA|TRBV18
TGTGCCAGCTCACCCGCACAGGGGAACACTGAAGCTTTCTTT
CASSPAQGNTEAFF
>TRBJ2-1|TRBD1|NA|TRBV19
TGTGCCAGTAGTATAGGACAGGGGGTAGATGAGCAGTTCTTC
CASSIGQGVDEQFF
>TRBJ1-1|NA|NA|TRBV29-1
TGCAGCGTTGAAGAGCCGGGGTCTTTCACTGAAGCTTTCTTT
CSVEEPGSFTEAFF
>TRBJ2-3|NA|NA|TRBV12-3/TRBV12-4
TGTGCCAGCAGGGGTGGTAGGACGCAGTATTTT
CASRGGRTQYF
>TRBJ1-1|NA|NA|TRBV30
TGTGCCTGGAGTGTCGGGGGGCATAGGGGCACTGAAGCTTTCTTT
CAWSVGGHRGTEAFF
>TRBJ2-3|TRBD1|NA|TRBV19
TGTGCCAGCCGGGACAGGGGAGGCTCAGATACGCAGTATTTT
CASRDRGGSDTQYF
>TRBJ2-7|NA|NA|TRBV11-3
TGTGCCAGCAGCCGAGGGCAATCCTCCTACGAGCAGTACTTC
CASSRGQSSYEQYF
>TRBJ1-6|NA|few|TRBV5-6
TGTGCCAGCAGCTTGGTGGGGGAAGGCTCACCCCTCCACTTT
CASSLVGEGSPLHF
>TRBJ1-2|NA|NA|TRBV20-1
TGCAGTGCTCATAATTATGGCTACACCTTC
CSAHNYGYTF
>TRBJ2-1|NA|NA|TRBV6-5
TGTGCCAGCCTACGGGACAAAAACAATGAGCAGTTCTTC
CASLRDKNNEQFF
>TRBJ1-5|TRBD1|once|TRBV27
TGTGCCAGCAGTTTAAGGTCCAGGGGGCTTCAGCCCCAGCATTTT
CASSLRSRGLQPQHF
>TRBJ1-5|NA|NA|TRBV2
TGTGCCAGCAGTGAAGAGGGGGGATCCTCCCAGCATTTT
CASSEEGGSSQHF
>TRBJ1-1|NA|NA|TRBV29-1
TGCAGCGTGAAGGCAGGTTTGACTGAAGCTTTCTTT
CSVKAGLTEAFF
>TRBJ1-6|TRBD1|NA|TRBV7-8
TGTGCCAGCAGCTTTAGTCTACAGGGGGCCAATTCACCCCTCCACTTT
CASSFSLQGANSPLHF
>TRBJ1-1|NA|NA|TRBV2
TGTGCCAGCAGTTCCGGGTGGAACACTGAAGCTTTCTTT
CASSSGWNTEAFF
>TRBJ2-2|NA|NA|TRBV3-1/TRBV3-2
TGTGCCAGCAGCCAAGCGGGCTTCACCGGGGAGCTGTTTTTT
CASSQAGFTGELFF
>TRBJ2-4|NA|NA|TRBV11-2
TGTGCCAGCAGCTTAGAATACATTCAGTACTTC
CASSLEYIQYF
>TRBJ1-3|NA|few|TRBV5-8
TGTGCCAGCAGCTTGGCCGGGTTGTCCGGAAACACCATATATTTT
CASSLAGLSGNTIYF
>TRBJ2-1|NA|few|TRBV29-1
TGCAGCGTTGAACGGGTTTTGGATGAGCAGTTCTTC
CSVERVLDEQFF
>TRBJ2-1|TRBD2|NA|TRBV6-1
TGTGCCAGCAGTGAAGGAAGGACTAGCGTGACCTACAATGAGCAGTTCTTC
CASSEGRTSVTYNEQFF
>TRBJ2-1|TRBD2|NA|TRBV24-1
TGTGCCACCGATAGCGGGGCCTACAATGAGCAGTTCTTC
CATDSGAYNEQFF
>TRBJ1-2|NA|NA|TRBV18
TGTGCCAGCTCATCCCCAGGGGAAGGCGTAATGGCCAACTATGGCTACACCTTC
CASSSPGEGVMANYGYTF
>TRBJ2-7|NA|once|TRBV6-2/TRBV6-3
TGTGCCAGCAGTCGGGGACCGCGGAGACCCTACGAGCAGTACTTC
CASSRGPRRPYEQYF